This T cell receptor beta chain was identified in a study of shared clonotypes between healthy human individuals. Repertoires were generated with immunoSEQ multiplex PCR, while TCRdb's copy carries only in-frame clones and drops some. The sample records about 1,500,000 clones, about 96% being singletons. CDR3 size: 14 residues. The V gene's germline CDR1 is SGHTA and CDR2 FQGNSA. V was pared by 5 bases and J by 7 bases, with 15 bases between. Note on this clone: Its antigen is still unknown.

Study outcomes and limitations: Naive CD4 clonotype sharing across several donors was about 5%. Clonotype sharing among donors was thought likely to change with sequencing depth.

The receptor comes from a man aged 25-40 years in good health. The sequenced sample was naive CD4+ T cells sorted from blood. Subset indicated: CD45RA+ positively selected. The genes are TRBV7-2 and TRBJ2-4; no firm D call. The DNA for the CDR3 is TGTGCCAGCAGCCCAGGATTTGCCACGAACATTCAGTACTTC. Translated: CASSPGFATNIQYF.